Listed below are T cell receptor beta chains from one sample, sequenced in a study of cytomegalovirus exposure and HLA in healthy donors. Method: immunoSEQ multiplex PCR; TCRdb's copy keeps in-frame clones and lacks some. Found here are nearly 110,000 clones, roughly 82% of them singletons; the top ten hold more than 4%. The sample consisted of PBMCs. The receptors originated from a male donor in good health and CMV-seronegative. Each CDR3 is given without its conserved first and last residue. Each record gives: clone size, J gene, D gene, V gene, CDR3 protein. D genes are given only for firm matches. Rows may omit the clone size; those that give it use once, few, many or a size class.

few	TRBJ2-7	TRBD2	TRBV10-1	ASSESVTSGPYEQY
.	TRBJ2-5	TRBD2	TRBV18	ASSLTSVDQETQY
.	TRBJ2-5	.	TRBV4-1	ASSQEGRGGTQY
few	TRBJ1-5	.	TRBV6-1	ASSELSLLRPQH
.	TRBJ2-7	.	TRBV19	ASSVQGKSSYEQY
.	TRBJ1-3	.	TRBV5-1	ASSQGGTGNTIY
.	TRBJ1-1	TRBD1	TRBV5-1	ASSGQGANTEAF
.	TRBJ1-1	.	TRBV10-3	AISPAGIDTEAF
.	TRBJ1-2	TRBD1	TRBV7-9	ASSFGTGNYGYT
once	.	TRBD2	TRBV6-1	ASSTLAGIYEQY
.	TRBJ2-7	TRBD1	TRBV6-5	ASSSGQGADEQY
once	TRBJ2-7	TRBD1	TRBV5-4	ASSPVGTAYEQY
.	TRBJ2-2	.	TRBV7-6	ASSYRDGELF
.	TRBJ2-3	.	TRBV9	ASSVVSGSTDTQY
.	TRBJ2-7	.	TRBV7-9	ASSGPGTSYEQY
.	TRBJ2-1	.	TRBV29-1	SGGANEQF
.	TRBJ1-2	TRBD1	TRBV7-2	ASSLTPGQGSGYT
.	TRBJ2-5	TRBD2	TRBV7-8	ASSLIAGAETQY
.	TRBJ2-1	.	TRBV18	ASSPPTSRDEQF
.	TRBJ2-1	TRBD2	TRBV28	ASSLRGLALREGSYNEQF
.	TRBJ2-3	.	TRBV7-3	ASSLRGLLTDTQY
.	.	.	TRBV30	AWSVQNEQY
.	TRBJ2-1	.	TRBV7-3	ASSPGSGYNEQF
.	TRBJ2-1	TRBD2	TRBV6-5	ASILGRGGNYEQF
.	TRBJ1-5	TRBD1	TRBV10-3	AISETTGYQPQH
.	TRBJ1-2	.	TRBV7-9	ASSPPIANYGYT
once	TRBJ2-2	TRBD2	TRBV7-7	ASSPSSGGRNVGELF
.	TRBJ1-3	.	TRBV5-6	ASRQTGNSGNTIY
.	TRBJ2-7	.	TRBV29-1	SVARDTNYEQY
.	.	TRBD2	TRBV6-5	ASSYSGTSLHEQY
.	TRBJ2-1	.	TRBV4-1	ASSQVRRATDEQF
.	TRBJ2-1	TRBD2	TRBV28	ASRPGLAGVTLSYNEQF
.	TRBJ2-7	.	TRBV6-1	ASGWDFYEQY
.	TRBJ1-1	TRBD1	TRBV9	ASSPGQGRTEAF
.	TRBJ1-4	TRBD1	TRBV6-5	ASSYSGQGYGKLF
.	TRBJ2-7	.	TRBV5-1	ASSLDQTYEQY
few	TRBJ2-1	TRBD2	TRBV19	ASSAYREANEQF
.	TRBJ2-7	TRBD1	TRBV6-1	ASTYRDRDYEQY
.	TRBJ1-3	.	TRBV6-1	ASSLTGTGNTIY
few	TRBJ1-1	.	TRBV6-1	ASSEVRNTEAF
.	TRBJ1-5	.	TRBV28	ASSPVREPQH
.	TRBJ2-2	TRBD1	TRBV6-5	ASHRGRTGELF
.	TRBJ2-1	TRBD2	TRBV4-1	ASSQDRVLAGSYNEQF
.	TRBJ2-3	.	TRBV7-9	ASSLRSLRTDTQY
.	TRBJ2-7	TRBD1	TRBV5-6	ASSLGATGGYLQY
.	TRBJ2-7	.	TRBV15	ATSRDPGSSYEQY
.	TRBJ1-2	.	TRBV30	AWSVRSYGYT
.	TRBJ1-1	TRBD1	TRBV25-1	ASSWAGGENTEAF
.	TRBJ1-6	.	TRBV15	ATSTKDRRYNSPLH
.	TRBJ1-2	.	TRBV7-2	ASSSEYVRGVDGYT